A single sample is the source of the 14 T cell receptor beta chains below, sequenced in a study of T-cell reconstitution after alpha-beta-depleted transplantation in children (dated by TCRdb to 2016 to 2017). The library was built by means of PCR. Data came from an Illumina HiSeq 2500. TCR libraries were prepared with molecular barcoding, using unique molecular identifiers to normalize TCRbeta repertoire quantification. TCRdb itself trimmed the public reads at Q25 with fastp, ran MiXCR and retained productive beta chains. Every entry covers one CDR3 protein and lists the most common genes and DNA from its rows. The sample data list some 300,000 distinct CDR3 sequences, and roughly a tenth of these were observed just once. The ten largest make up less than 9% of the sample. In light of the paper, this sample's treatment or condition label describes: allogeneic hematopoietic cell transplantation with graft depleted of TCRalphabeta T cells and CD19 B cells.

The material was PBMCs, obtained before TCRalphabeta/CD19-depleted stem cell transplant. Receptors originate from a boy younger than two with acute myeloid leukemia, due to receive a stem cell transplant.

The rearrangement links TRBV7-3 to TRBJ2-1; TRBD1 might be the D (5 bases). Germline values: CDR1 SGHTA, CDR2 FQGTGA. Trimming removed 0 bases from V and 0 bases from J, with 9 bases in between. This CDR3 is built from 16 residues. CDR3 coding DNA: TGTGCCAGCAGCTTAACCCTAGGGGCCTCCTACAATGAGCAGTTCTTC. Translating gives CASSLTLGASYNEQFF.

This clonotype showed up just a few times. The chain employs TRBV28 and TRBJ2-3; possible D gene TRBD1, 6 bases. The CDR3 contains 14 residues. V dropped 6 bases and J dropped 6 bases, with 16 bases sitting between them. Per the germline V gene, CDR1 is MDHEN and CDR2 is SYDVKM. The CDR3 region has the DNA TGTGCCAGCAGCACACAGGGCCTTGGGGATACGCAGTATTTT. Residues: CASSTQGLGDTQYF.

At least ten counts were recorded for this clonotype. The rearrangement joins TRBV11-2 to TRBJ2-1; TRBD2 matches 9 bases. V lost 5 bases to trimming and J lost 0 bases; unmatched junction nucleotides: 5. CDR3 length: 16 amino acids. Looked up from germline, CDR1 is SGHAT and CDR2 is FQNNGV. CDR3 coding DNA: TGTGCCAGCAGCCCTCCGGGACTAGCCTCCTACAATGAGCAGTTCTTC. It encodes CASSPPGLASYNEQFF.

In its sample, this clonotype was seen a few times. V is TRBV5-1 and J is TRBJ2-7, with a tentative D call TRBD1 (6 bases). The V gene's germline CDR1 is SGHRS and CDR2 YFSETQ. The CDR3 runs to 12 residues. V was trimmed by 4 bases and J by 5 bases, leaving 10 bases between them. CDR3 DNA sequence: TGCGCCAGCAGCACTGAGGGGGACGAGCAGTACTTC. It codes for CASSTEGDEQYF.

This clonotype was observed at least ten times. V and J are TRBV6-1 and TRBJ1-4; D ambiguous. Per the germline V gene, CDR1 is MNHNS and CDR2 is SASEGT. This CDR3 has 16 amino acids. Deletions cut 5 bases from V and 0 bases from J, with 13 bases between. CDR3 DNA sequence: TGTGCCAGCAGTCGTCATTGGTTTGCAACTAATGAAAAACTGTTTTTT. Amino acid sequence: CASSRHWFATNEKLFF.

This clonotype was counted ten times or more. CDR3 in amino acids: CASSLANGVNTGELFF. As DNA, the CDR3 is TGCGCCAGCAGCTTGGCCAACGGGGTGAACACCGGGGAGCTGTTTTTT. The rearrangement uses TRBV5-1 and TRBJ2-2, with a weak D call TRBD2 (5 bases). CDR3 length equals 16 residues. Per germline, CDR1 SGHRS and CDR2 YFSETQ. V was cut by 0 bases and J by 1 base, with 10 bases left in between.

This clonotype was recorded at least ten times. V usage is TRBV28 and J usage is TRBJ2-7, with 11 bases identical to TRBD2. CDR1 MDHEN and CDR2 SYDVKM come from the germline V gene. The CDR3 spans 19 residues. With V trimmed by 5 bases and J by 2 bases, 17 bases remained unmatched. CDR3 region: CASSGWTSGHVITTYEQYF. Written as DNA, the CDR3 is TGTGCCAGCAGTGGTTGGACTAGCGGGCACGTAATAACCACCTACGAGCAGTACTTC. Combining the CDR3 with reference TRBV28 and TRBJ2-7 gives the whole variable domain DVKVTQSSRYLVKRTGEKVFLECVQDMDHENMFWYRQDPGLGLRLIYFSYDVKMKEKGDIPEGYSVSREKKERFSLILESASTNQTSMYLCASSGWTSGHVITTYEQYFGPGTRLTVT.

This clonotype turned up a few times. CDR3 sequence (DNA): TGTGCCAGCAGTTTAGGGAGGAGGGCTAGCGGGACAAGAATCAATGAGCAGTTCTTC. Protein product: CASSLGRRASGTRINEQFF. The rearrangement uses TRBV28 and TRBJ2-1; TRBD2 matches at 9 bases. The CDR3 length is 19 residues. Trimming removed 2 bases from V and 6 bases from J; junction bases left unmatched: 17. Germline assignment: CDR1 MDHEN and CDR2 SYDVKM.

For the CDR3, the DNA is TGTGCCAGCAGCCTGGGGACTAGCGGGGCCCCCTACAATGAGCAGTTCTTC. Translating gives CASSLGTSGAPYNEQFF. The chain joins TRBV7-2 to TRBJ2-1, with TRBD2 matching 13 bases. Germline-derived CDR1 and CDR2 are SGHTA and FQGNSA. The CDR3 loop spans 17 amino acids. With V trimmed by 5 bases and J by 2 bases, 6 bases remained unmatched.

This clonotype was found many times. The rearrangement uses TRBV20-1 and TRBJ2-3; D gene uncertain. Germline values: CDR1 DFQATT, CDR2 SNEGSKA (reference sequence). With 5 bases removed from V and 4 bases from J, the gap between germline ends came to 19 bases. The CDR3 totals 15 residues. Here the CDR3 reads CSAPGSYLPADTQYF. DNA of the CDR3: TGCAGTGCTCCTGGATCATATCTCCCCGCAGATACGCAGTATTTT.

This clonotype was picked up many times. This chain connects TRBV24-1 to TRBJ1-1; D is possibly TRBD1 (6 bases). The V end was cut by 3 bases, the J end by 10 bases, with 17 bases between. The CDR3 consists of 14 residues. Germline V gives CDR1 KGHDR, CDR2 SFDVKD. CDR3 residues: CATSDRRGLGRAFF. The DNA for the CDR3 is TGTGCCACCAGTGATCGCAGGGGCCTCGGGAGAGCTTTCTTT.

This clonotype was seen repeatedly, ten times or more. The chain uses TRBV5-1 and TRBJ2-7, with unresolved D. This CDR3 region has 13 residues. From germline, CDR1 is SGHRS and CDR2 YFSETQ. Trimming shortened V by 1 base and J by 2 bases, and 7 bases separated the two germline ends. This CDR3 reads CASSLTLTYEQYF. The CDR3, as DNA: TGCGCCAGCAGCTTGACCCTTACCTACGAGCAGTACTTC.

This clonotype was seen many times. CDR3 amino acids: CASSHGEFYSNQPQHF. The CDR3 DNA reads as TGTGCCAGCAGTCACGGGGAGTTTTATAGCAATCAGCCCCAGCATTTT. J is TRBJ1-5 and V is TRBV28; D is ambiguous. There are 16 residues in the CDR3. CDR1 and CDR2 from the germline V gene are MDHEN and SYDVKM. V dropped 5 bases and J dropped 0 bases, with 14 bases sitting between them.

CDR3 loop: CASSVGTGGVNTEAFF. DNA of the CDR3: TGTGCCAGCAGCGTAGGGACAGGGGGCGTGAACACTGAAGCTTTCTTT. The V call is TRBV9, the J call TRBJ1-1; 11 nucleotides align to TRBD1. Germline V CDR1 and CDR2: SGDLS, YYNGEE. The CDR3 has 16 residues. J lost 0 bases, V lost 0 bases, and 1 base had no gene match.